This T cell receptor (beta chain) was recovered during a study of monozygotic twins with cystic fibrosis. Turning to the study itself: Three micrograms of fragmented DNA underwent approximately 15 PCR cycles for library preparation.

From germline, CDR1 is MDHEN and CDR2 SYDVKM. V was pared by 6 bases and J by 3 bases, with 14 bases between. The CDR3 runs to 14 residues. Comments on this clone: Its antigen is not identified.

TCRdb's copy holds only in-frame clones and misses some; the assay was immunoSEQ multiplex PCR. The data contain around 34,000 clones, around 90% of them seen just once; the ten biggest clones take up approximately 0.9%. General study findings and limits: Median Simpson clonality of about 0.01 suggested naive T cells predominated. V usage most resembled the co-twin in 13 of 16 pairs. Monozygotic CF twin pairs shared significantly more nucleotide-identical clonotypes than unrelated CF individuals did.

Sequenced input: blood. The chain has TRBV28 and TRBJ1-2, with D possibly being TRBD1 (5 bases). The TCR originated in a girl aged 2 to 10 with cystic fibrosis. The CDR3 protein is CASSAGGAYYGYTF. The DNA of the CDR3 is TGTGCCAGCAGCGCGGGAGGGGCATACTATGGCTACACCTTC.